This T cell receptor (beta chain) was found in a study of blood T cell repertoires in COVID-19. Libraries were prepared by immunoSEQ multiplex PCR; TCRdb keeps only in-frame clonotypes and omits some of them. This sample has more than 300,000 clones; about 85% occur once, and the top ten carry 5.5% to 6%. The CDR3 totals 15 residues. Germline V gives CDR1 SGHRS, CDR2 YFSETQ. The V gene lost 1 base and the J gene lost 2 bases, with 12 bases spanning the gap. This clone was detected once. This sequence was found in a woman aged 25-40 years who had recovered from COVID-19. Sample: PBMCs or T cells enriched from blood (not recorded which). This chain links TRBV5-1 with TRBJ1-1; D perhaps matches TRBD1 (5 bases). The CDR3 sequence: CASSLRPGLNTEAFF. Here the CDR3 DNA reads TGCGCCAGCAGCTTGAGGCCGGGACTCAACACTGAAGCTTTCTTT.